This T cell receptor beta chain came from a study of technical replicates of blood from a handful of donors. Trimming took 4 bases from V and 2 from J, leaving 16 bases between them. The CDR3 is made up of 15 amino acids. CDR1 is SGHRS, CDR2 YFSETQ, per germline. Libraries were prepared by immunoSEQ multiplex PCR; TCRdb keeps only in-frame clonotypes and omits some of them. Counted here are 70,000 or so clones, 95% to 99% occurring once; the ten biggest clones make up around 0.22%. This chain links TRBV5-1 with TRBJ2-7; possible D gene TRBD1, 5 bases. The TCR comes from a human donor in good health. The sample comprised T cells isolated from PBMCs. CDR3 DNA sequence: TGCGCCAGCAGCCCTTCAGGGTTAACCCCCTACGAGCAGTACTTC. It specifies CASSPSGLTPYEQYF.